The clone carrying this T cell receptor (beta chain) was found many times. Its antigen remains unidentified. Described time point: newly diagnosed GD, antithyroid drugs for less than 3 months. The authors made the TCR library using RNA they extracted from PBMCs. The sample comes from a study of regulatory T cells in long-lasting Graves disease. Study results and limitations: Authors noted too few samples as a limitation.

Libraries of TCR beta came from iRepertoire HTBI primers plus Arm-PCR of CDR3 regions. TCRdb re-derived calls from the multiplex PCR reads in MiXCR, one entry per CDR3 protein. The sample has 540,000 or so distinct CDR3 sequences, less than 15% seen once. Separately, the same data were catalogued under a study of T cells in Graves' hyperthyroidism and ophthalmopathy.

This material consisted of peripheral blood mononuclear cells (PBMCs), taken at new diagnosis, from a patient treated with antithyroid drugs. The TCR originated in a man younger than 45 with Graves disease.

CDR3 sequence (DNA): TGTGCCAGCAGTGAAGGGGCAGGGTGGGTGGCTTTCTTT. It yields the protein CASSEGAGWVAFF. The chain links TRBV2 to TRBJ1-1, with a possible D match to TRBD1 (5 bases). Germline-derived CDR1 and CDR2 are SNHLY and FYNNEI. Trimming cost V 1 base and J 11 bases, with 14 bases left between them. There are 13 residues in the CDR3. The entire variable domain, with the rest obtained from reference TRBV2 and TRBJ1-1, is as follows: EPEVTQTPSHQVTQMGQEVILRCVPISNHLYFYWYRQILGQKVEFLVSFYNNEISEKSEIFDDQFSVERPDGSNFTLKIRSTKLEDSAMYFCASSEGAGWVAFFGQGTRLTVV.